This TCR beta chain was identified during a study of blood T cell repertoires in COVID-19. Study background: PBMCs, B-cell-depleted T cells, or T cells provided the cDNA or gDNA that made up the material.

Grouping used clinical history reported by participants in a survey and questionnaire. Authors' methods: Researchers report that nucleated cell counts were estimated from reference gene primer amplification. Clones were read by immunoSEQ multiplex PCR, and TCRdb kept only the in-frame ones, dropping some. D and trimming were read from the DNA, whereas the V and J calls and clone size are those reported in that table. The sample has 190,000 or so clones; roughly 90% are singletons. CDR1 LNHDA and CDR2 SQIVND come from the germline V gene (reference sequence). Trimming removed 7 bases at V and 1 base at J, with 16 bases between. CDR3 length: 15 residues.

This chain connects TRBV19 to TRBJ1-1; D gene ambiguous. Sequencing was done on a sample of PBMCs or T cells enriched from blood (not recorded which). This TCR was recovered from a young woman who had recovered from COVID-19. DNA for the CDR3: TGTGCCAGTATCCAACCCTTTAGCGGGAACACTGAAGCTTTCTTT. It encodes CASIQPFSGNTEAFF. The full variable domain, its missing parts supplied by reference TRBV19 and TRBJ1-1, is DGGITQSPKYLFRKEGQNVTLSCEQNLNHDAMYWYRQDPGQGLRLIYYSQIVNDFQKGDIAEGYSVSREKKESFPLTVTSAQKNPTAFYLCASIQPFSGNTEAFFGQGTRLTVV.